These T cell receptor beta chains were read from a single sample in a study of cytomegalovirus exposure and HLA in healthy donors. Sequencing was performed with immunoSEQ multiplex PCR; in TCRdb, only in-frame clones are kept and a portion is missing. In the table there are some 200,000 clones, just over 75% of which are singletons. Sequencing used PBMCs. These receptors all come from a man younger than 35 in good health and CMV-seronegative. CDR3s include the opening cysteine and the closing phenylalanine or tryptophan. D genes are given only for firm matches. Some rows have no size entry. The others give once, few or many, or a class for an expanded clone.

>-|-|TRBV5-4|TRBJ2-6
TGTGCCAGCAGCTTGGTCACCGGTGGGGCCAACGTCCTGACTTTC
CASSLVTGGANVLTF
>TRBD1|-|TRBV5-1|TRBJ1-4
TGCGCCAGCAGCGAGTTCCGGACAGGGCCCTGGGAAAAACTGTTTTTT
CASSEFRTGPWEKLFF
>TRBD2|-|TRBV5-4|TRBJ2-1
TGTGCCAGCAGCCCTGGGACTAGCAGGGGTTCACACAATGAGCAGTTCTTC
CASSPGTSRGSHNEQFF
>-|-|TRBV10-3|TRBJ1-1
TGTGCCATCAGTGAGTCGGTGGGCTCACTGACAAACACTGAAGCTTTCTTT
CAISESVGSLTNTEAFF
>TRBD1|-|TRBV29-1|TRBJ1-4
TGCAGCGTTGATCTGGGACAGGAAAAACTGTTTTTT
CSVDLGQEKLFF
>TRBD2|few|TRBV5-4|TRBJ2-5
TGTGCCAGCAGCCCTAGCGGGAGGGCCCAAGAGACCCAGTACTTC
CASSPSGRAQETQYF
>-|-|TRBV2|TRBJ1-5
TGTGCCAGCAGGCGAGGACAGATCAATCAGCCCCAGCATTTT
CASRRGQINQPQHF
>-|-|TRBV19|TRBJ2-5
TGTGCCACTGGACAGTCGGAGACCCAGTACTTC
CATGQSETQYF
>-|-|TRBV11-2|TRBJ1-4
TGTGCCAGCAGCTTCGCGCCTGAATCGAATGAAAAACTGTTTTTT
CASSFAPESNEKLFF
>TRBD2|-|TRBV27|TRBJ2-1
TGTGCCAGCAGTTCGGGACTAGCCGGGTACAATGAGCAGTTCTTC
CASSSGLAGYNEQFF
>TRBD1|few|TRBV19|TRBJ1-1
TGTGCCAGTAGTGACAGGGGGTTTTACACTGAAGCTTTCTTT
CASSDRGFYTEAFF
>-|-|TRBV9|TRBJ1-3
TGTGCCAGCAGCGGACCGCCTAGAGGGTCTGGAAACACCATATATTTT
CASSGPPRGSGNTIYF
>-|-|TRBV27|TRBJ2-3
TGTGCCAGCAGGCAGAGCACAGATACGCAGTATTTT
CASRQSTDTQYF
>-|-|TRBV4-2|TRBJ1-6
TGTGCCAGCAGCCAAGCGGGATGGGGACACGTAACAGATAATTCACCCCTCCACTTT
CASSQAGWGHVTDNSPLHF
>-|once|TRBV12-2|TRBJ1-1
TGTGCAAGTCGCCTACCCTCGGGACAGGCGAACACTGAAGCTTTCTTT
CASRLPSGQANTEAFF
>TRBD1|-|TRBV6-5|TRBJ1-5
TGTGCCAGCAGACTCAACAGGGGGCCTAATCAGCCCCAGCATTTT
CASRLNRGPNQPQHF
>-|few|TRBV2|TRBJ2-5
TGTGCCAGCACTGGAGGGTGGGGAGAGACCCAGTACTTC
CASTGGWGETQYF
>TRBD1|few|TRBV19|TRBJ2-2
TGTGCCAGTAGTATAGACCACAGGGGTTGGGTGAACACCGGGGAGCTGTTTTTT
CASSIDHRGWVNTGELFF
>TRBD2|once|TRBV19|TRBJ2-1
TGTGCCAGTAGTACCTCCGGGACTAGCGGGACACATGAGCAGTTCTTC
CASSTSGTSGTHEQFF
>-|-|TRBV5-8|TRBJ2-3
TGTGCCAGCAGCTGGTCGGGAACAGATACGCAGTATTTT
CASSWSGTDTQYF
>TRBD2|-|TRBV13|TRBJ2-7
TGTGCCAGCAGCTTAGTGGGAGGGGCAGACGAGCAGTACTTC
CASSLVGGADEQYF
>TRBD2|-|TRBV7-9|TRBJ2-5
TGTGCCAGCAGCCCGGGGACTAACCAAGAGACCCAGTACTTC
CASSPGTNQETQYF
>-|few|TRBV25-1|TRBJ2-3
TGTGCCAGCATGGGAGGAGTCTCGGATACGCAGTATTTT
CASMGGVSDTQYF
>-|-|TRBV2|TRBJ2-2
TGTGCCAGCACCAGAGGAGGGCCCGGGGAGCTGTTTTTT
CASTRGGPGELFF
>TRBD2|-|TRBV6-1|TRBJ2-3
TGTGCCAGCACGACTAGCGGGCTTAGCACAGATACGCAGTATTTT
CASTTSGLSTDTQYF
>-|once|TRBV6-5|TRBJ2-1
TGTGCCAGCAGTATCCTTGAGCAGTTCTTC
CASSILEQFF
>-|-|TRBV20-1|TRBJ1-2
TGCAGTGCTAGAAAGCTCACGGGCTACACCTTC
CSARKLTGYTF
>TRBD2|-|TRBV19|TRBJ2-3
TGTGCCAGTAGTATGGGCGGGGGGGATACGCAGTATTTT
CASSMGGGDTQYF
>TRBD2|-|TRBV4-1|TRBJ2-2
TGCGCCAGCAGCCAAGATCTAGTAGCGGGGAGGACGAACACCGGGGAGCTGTTTTTT
CASSQDLVAGRTNTGELFF
>-|-|TRBV30|TRBJ1-1
TGTGCCTGGAGTGAGAGTGCTGAAGCTTTCTTT
CAWSESAEAFF
>-|-|TRBV25-1|TRBJ1-5
TGTGCCAGCAGCTCTTCAGCGGGGGAACAGCCCCAGCATTTT
CASSSSAGEQPQHF
>-|-|TRBV6-5|TRBJ1-2
TGTGCCAGCAGAGGGGTAACTGGCTACACCTTC
CASRGVTGYTF
>-|-|TRBV7-9|TRBJ1-2
TGTGCCAGCAGCCCAGACAGTCGGGGCTACACCTTC
CASSPDSRGYTF
>TRBD2|-|TRBV7-2|TRBJ2-5
TGTGCCAGCAGCTTTACTAGCGGGAGGGTCGAGACCCAGTACTTC
CASSFTSGRVETQYF
>-|-|TRBV18|TRBJ2-2
TGTGCCAGCTCACCAAGGACAGCGGACACCGGGGAGCTGTTTTTT
CASSPRTADTGELFF
>TRBD2|-|TRBV5-1|TRBJ2-1
TGCGCCAGCAGCTTGACTCCCGGGACTAGCAAACCCAATGAGCAGTTCTTC
CASSLTPGTSKPNEQFF
>-|-|TRBV7-9|TRBJ1-5
TGTGCCAGCAGCGTAGAACAGGGTCAAAATCAGCCCCAGCATTTT
CASSVEQGQNQPQHF
>-|-|TRBV7-8|TRBJ1-3
TGTGCCAGCAGCTTAGCAGGGGGATCTGGAAACACCATATATTTT
CASSLAGGSGNTIYF
>TRBD1|once|TRBV30|TRBJ2-7
TGTGCCTGCTGGCCGGGACAGGGGTCATACGAGCAGTACTTC
CACWPGQGSYEQYF
>-|few|TRBV25-1|TRBJ2-3
TGTGCCAGCAGTGTTCAGGGTGTGGATACGCAGTATTTT
CASSVQGVDTQYF
>-|once|TRBV19|TRBJ1-4
TGTGCCACCCGGCTGGGGGGGGCGCGAGAAAAACTGTTTTTT
CATRLGGAREKLFF
>TRBD2|-|TRBV7-9|TRBJ2-1
TGTGCCAGCAGCCCGACTAGCGGGAGTTCGCTCAATGAGCAGTTCTTC
CASSPTSGSSLNEQFF
>TRBD2|-|TRBV4-2|TRBJ2-7
TGTGCCAGCAGCCAAGTCCTAGCGGGTAGCTCCTACGGGCAGTACTTC
CASSQVLAGSSYGQYF
>-|-|TRBV21-1|TRBJ1-3
TGTGCCAGCAGCAAAGGGCAGGGGATCTCTGGAAACACCATATATTTT
CASSKGQGISGNTIYF
>TRBD2|-|TRBV4-2|TRBJ2-7
TGTGCCAGCAGCCCCTTACTAGCGCTAAGCTCCTACGAGCAGTACTTC
CASSPLLALSSYEQYF
>-|few|TRBV29-1|TRBJ1-2
TGCAGCGTGACCCCAGGGTTTGACTATGGCTACACCTTC
CSVTPGFDYGYTF
>TRBD1|once|TRBV2|TRBJ1-1
TGTGCCAGCAGTGCCCTAGGACAGGGGAACACTGAAGCTTTCTTT
CASSALGQGNTEAFF
>-|once|TRBV18|TRBJ1-4
TGTGCCAGCTCACCGTCGGGGGTTCCGGATGAAAAACTGTTTTTT
CASSPSGVPDEKLFF
>TRBD1|once|TRBV19|TRBJ2-7
TGTGCCAGTAGTATCGGGCAGGGGGCGTGGGAGCAGTACTTC
CASSIGQGAWEQYF
>-|-|TRBV10-2|TRBJ2-7
TGCGCCAGCAGTGAGTCCTTGGTGCAGGGGGGTTATTTC
CASSESLVQGGYF
>TRBD2|-|TRBV18|TRBJ2-2
TGTGCCAGCTCACCTGGACTAGCGGGAACCGGGGAGCTGTTTTTT
CASSPGLAGTGELFF
>-|-|TRBV30|TRBJ1-2
TGTGCCTGGAGTGATGGGCGCTCTAACTATGGCTACACCTTC
CAWSDGRSNYGYTF
>-|-|TRBV5-4|TRBJ2-5
TGTGCCAGCAGCTTGTTTGTCGGCCAAGAGACCCAGTACTTC
CASSLFVGQETQYF
>TRBD1|few|TRBV6-5|TRBJ1-4
TGTGCCAGCAGTACCACAGGGGTTGGAGAAAAACTGTTTTTT
CASSTTGVGEKLFF
>TRBD1|-|TRBV5-1|TRBJ1-1
TGCGCCAGCAGCCCCAACCCACTGACAGGGACCAGCTACTTGAACACTGAAGCTTTCTTT
CASSPNPLTGTSYLNTEAFF
>-|once|TRBV4-1|TRBJ2-7
TGCGCCAGCAGCCAAGCCAGGGGTCTCTCCTACGAGCAGTACTTC
CASSQARGLSYEQYF